These 14 T cell receptor beta chains originate from one sample sequenced in a study of blood T cell dynamics during melanoma immunotherapy. As to time point: week 3, after first cycle of checkpoint inhibitor. The table came from immunoSEQ multiplex PCR; TCRdb's copy has only in-frame clones and leaves some out. Seen here are about 17,000 clones, roughly 85% observed once, and the top ten hold over 6%. Specimen: blood, collected from a patient treated with checkpoint blockade. The receptor set was obtained from a human donor with melanoma.

This rearrangement joins TRBV7-8 to TRBJ2-2, with 8 nucleotides matching TRBD2. The CDR3 has 17 residues. CDR1 and CDR2 from the germline V gene are SGHVS and FQNEAQ. Unmatched junction bases numbered 11, after V lost 3 bases and J lost 5 bases. CDR3 protein: CASSLYSGRMVTGELFF. Here the CDR3 DNA reads TGTGCCAGCAGCTTGTACAGCGGGAGAATGGTGACCGGGGAGCTGTTTTTT.

This clone was observed once. The genes are TRBV19 and TRBJ1-5; 7 bases are shared with TRBD1. This CDR3 is built from 17 residues. CDR1 is LNHDA, CDR2 SQIVND, per germline (reference sequence). Losses at the gene ends were 10 bases for V and 0 bases for J; bases not matched to a gene: 15. CDR3 sequence reads: CATKGQATTLSNQPQHF. The CDR3 DNA sequence: TGTGCCACTAAAGGACAGGCAACGACCCTTAGCAATCAGCCCCAGCATTTT.

The rearrangement links TRBV2 to TRBJ2-2, with D possibly being TRBD2 (6 bases). The CDR3 totals 15 residues. V was shortened by 6 bases and J by 0 bases, with 11 bases between the two germline ends. Per germline, CDR1 SNHLY and CDR2 FYNNEI. For the CDR3, the DNA is TGTGCCAGCAGGGCCGGGACTTCGAACACCGGGGAGCTGTTTTTT. Translated: CASRAGTSNTGELFF. The complete variable domain, with remaining parts taken from reference TRBV2 and TRBJ2-2, reads EPEVTQTPSHQVTQMGQEVILRCVPISNHLYFYWYRQILGQKVEFLVSFYNNEISEKSEIFDDQFSVERPDGSNFTLKIRSTKLEDSAMYFCASRAGTSNTGELFFGEGSRLTVL.

The J gene is TRBJ2-7, the V gene TRBV7-2; D unresolved. This CDR3 region has 14 residues. V lost 5 bases to trimming and J lost 0 bases, with 11 bases between them. In germline, CDR1 is SGHTA, CDR2 FQGNSA. CDR3 coding DNA: TGTGCCAGCAGCCCCAGGATGAGCTCCTACGAGCAGTACTTC. Translated: CASSPRMSSYEQYF.

The chain uses TRBV4-3 and TRBJ2-1; 16 bases line up with TRBD2. The germline gives CDR1 LGHNA, CDR2 YSLEER. V lost 1 base and J lost 7; bases outside the gene matches: 7. The CDR3 runs to 18 residues. The CDR3 loop is CASSQALTGLAGGNEQFF. The CDR3 DNA reads TGCGCCAGCAGCCAAGCCCTAACGGGACTAGCGGGAGGGAATGAGCAGTTCTTC.

This clone was observed a single time. This chain uses TRBV5-1 with TRBJ2-7; 11 bases line up with TRBD1. Germline V gives CDR1 SGHRS, CDR2 YFSETQ. Trimming at V came to 4 bases and at J to 5 bases, leaving 8 bases not matched to a gene. The CDR3 runs to 15 residues. The CDR3 DNA reads as TGCGCCAGCAGCCCCGGGGACAGGGGGAGGAACGAGCAGTACTTC. The encoded protein is CASSPGDRGRNEQYF.

The chain uses TRBV5-1 and TRBJ1-2; D gene unclear. The CDR3 has 13 residues. Germline CDR1 SGHRS, CDR2 YFSETQ. V was pared by 0 bases and J by 6 bases, with 9 bases between. The DNA of the CDR3 is TGCGCCAGCAGCTTGGCCAGTGAGGATGGCTACACCTTC. Translated, it gives CASSLASEDGYTF. Complete variable domain (other parts from reference TRBV5-1 and TRBJ1-2): KAGVTQTPRYLIKTRGQQVTLSCSPISGHRSVSWYQQTPGQGLQFLFEYFSETQRNKGNFPGRFSGRQFSNSRSEMNVSTLELGDSALYLCASSLASEDGYTFGSGTRLTVV.

The rearrangement links TRBV5-1 to TRBJ2-7; 7 nucleotides align to TRBD1. Looked up from germline, CDR1 is SGHRS and CDR2 is YFSETQ. V dropped 2 bases and J dropped 6; count of bases not matched to a gene: 8. The CDR3 spans 14 residues. The chain's CDR3 is CASSFSRAGGEQYF. The DNA for the CDR3 is TGCGCCAGCAGCTTCTCAAGGGCAGGGGGCGAGCAGTACTTC.

The chain recombines TRBV10-2 with TRBJ2-5; 10 bases match TRBD2. The CDR3 spans 14 residues. Germline CDR1 reads WSHSY; CDR2 reads SAAADI. The V and J ends lost 6 bases and 7 bases, in that order; junction bases with no gene match: 8. As DNA, the CDR3 is TGCGCCAGCAGGCCGCTAGCGGGAGAGGGGACCCAGTACTTC. Translation: CASRPLAGEGTQYF.

This CDR3 is CASSLSRGSGNTIYF. DNA of the CDR3: TGTGCCAGCAGCTTATCCAGGGGGAGTGGAAACACCATATATTTT. The V gene is TRBV7-9, the J gene TRBJ1-3; 7 bases map to TRBD1. CDR1 is SEHNR and CDR2 is FQNEAQ in the germline V gene (reference sequence). V lost 2 bases, J lost 3 bases, and 4 bases stayed unmatched. This CDR3 region has 15 residues.

This clone was detected once. The rearrangement uses TRBV4-3 and TRBJ2-4, with TRBD2 matching 12 bases. V trimming: 2 bases; J trimming: 1 base; junction bases outside the gene matches: 6. Germline V gives CDR1 LGHNA, CDR2 YSLEER. CDR3 length: 18 amino acids. The CDR3 spells CASSQRTSGTVAKNIQYF. The DNA of the CDR3 is TGCGCCAGCAGCCAAAGGACTAGCGGGACCGTGGCCAAAAACATTCAGTACTTC.

The CDR3 DNA is TGCGCCAGCAGCATTGGAGCCCTAGCGGGATCCTACGAGCAGTACTTC. Encoded protein: CASSIGALAGSYEQYF. This chain joins TRBV5-1 and TRBJ2-7; 9 bases map to TRBD2. Germline V lookup: CDR1 SGHRS, CDR2 YFSETQ. Trimming removed 4 bases from V and 1 base from J; junction bases left unmatched: 9. The CDR3 covers 16 residues.

The chain has TRBV7-8 and TRBJ2-7, with D maybe TRBD2 (6 bases). This CDR3 region has 15 residues. Trimming took off 1 base at V and 0 bases at J, with 10 bases between the two ends. CDR1 is SGHVS, CDR2 FQNEAQ, per germline. The DNA of the CDR3 is TGTGCCAGCAGCTTAGGAGTGACTAGCTCCTACGAGCAGTACTTC. Residues: CASSLGVTSSYEQYF.

The chain combines TRBV19 with TRBJ1-2; 7 bases align to TRBD1. The CDR3 extends over 15 amino acids. The germline gives CDR1 LNHDA, CDR2 SQIVND (reference sequence). V lost 4 bases to trimming and J lost 3 bases; unmatched junction nucleotides: 8. CDR3 nucleotides: TGTGCCAGTAGTACGTACGGGACAGAAGACTATGGCTACACCTTC. Amino acids: CASSTYGTEDYGYTF.